This TCR beta chain was captured by sequencing in a study of spatial heterogeneity in lung cancer. For the study at large: Raw reads showed each unique TCR and UMI combination turning up more than ten times on average. Findings and limits, study-wide: Higher tumor mutation counts went along with higher counts of expanded intratumoral alpha and beta TCRs.

In this sample, this clonotype is medium-sized (0.01 to 0.1%). What it binds is unknown. Time point of the sample: sample taken at primary tumor resection. TCRdb analysed the 5' RACE reads with MiXCR anew, one entry per CDR3 protein. The sample carries about 5,700 distinct CDR3 sequences, less than 20% recorded once. Sequences were derived from lung tumor tissue, sampled at surgery. The receptor was isolated from a male donor with early-stage non-small cell lung cancer.

The CDR3 coding sequence is TGTGCCAGCAGTTTCTCAGGGGTCGGCAATTCACCCCTCCACTTT. Translated, it gives CASSFSGVGNSPLHF. This chain connects TRBV28 to TRBJ1-6, with D possibly matching TRBD1 (6 bases). CDR1 is MDHEN, CDR2 SYDVKM, per germline. Trimming cost V 3 bases and J 7 bases, with 13 bases left between them. This CDR3 spans 15 amino acids.